A single sample gave rise to the 20 T cell receptor beta chains below, sequenced in a study of T cell responses to AZD1222 COVID-19 vaccine. The data were produced by immunoSEQ multiplex PCR, yet TCRdb's version contains in-frame clones alone and is incomplete. Of 40,000 to 55,000 clones in the sample, 80% to 90% are singletons; the top ten hold more than 0.95%. The source was peripheral blood, collected 28 days after the second AZD1222 dose. Every receptor here comes from an adult who received the AZD1222 COVID-19 vaccine.

This sequence joins TRBV3-1 (or the pseudogene TRBV3-2) and TRBJ2-7, with TRBD2 matching over 7 bases. CDR3 size: 13 residues. Germline values: CDR1 LGHDT, CDR2 YNNKEL (reference sequence). V gave up 4 bases and J gave up 2 bases; unmatched junction bases: 2. Written as DNA, the CDR3 is TGTGCCAGCAGCCTAGCGGGTGCCTACGAGCAGTACTTC. This sequence encodes CASSLAGAYEQYF.

The gene calls are TRBV10-2 and TRBJ1-1, with D hard to call. Germline-derived CDR1 and CDR2 are WSHSY and SAAADI. There are 14 residues in the CDR3. V lost 6 bases, J lost 5 bases, and 16 bases lay in between. CDR3 sequence (DNA): TGCGCCAGCAGGGATCTGGAGGGTAAAACTGAAGCTTTCTTT. Its translation is CASRDLEGKTEAFF.

The chain carries TRBV4-2 and TRBJ2-2, with 10 bases fitting TRBD2. The CDR3 sequence is 17 residues long. Germline assignment: CDR1 LGHNA and CDR2 YNFKEQ. J gave up 2 bases and V 2 bases, and 5 bases lay outside the gene matches. The DNA of the CDR3 is TGTGCCAGCAGCCAATGGGCTAGCGGGAGAAACACCGGGGAGCTGTTTTTT. Translated, it gives CASSQWASGRNTGELFF.

A single count supports this clone. The chain is built from TRBV5-1 and TRBJ2-1, with 9 bases fitting TRBD2. The V gene end was trimmed by 0 bases and the J gene end by 8 bases; junction bases not matched to a gene: 6. The germline V gene encodes CDR1 SGHRS and CDR2 YFSETQ. This CDR3 is 15 amino acids long. CDR3 protein: CASSLGGTSLDEQFF. CDR3 DNA: TGCGCCAGCAGCTTGGGAGGGACTAGCTTAGATGAGCAGTTCTTC.

This clone is a singleton in its sample. The rearrangement uses TRBV7-9 and TRBJ1-4; maybe TRBD1 (5 bases). The length of the CDR3 is 14 residues. Trimming pared 4 bases from V and 10 bases from J, leaving 16 bases between. Germline V lookup: CDR1 SEHNR, CDR2 FQNEAQ (reference sequence). The CDR3 region is CASSSQASEGKLFF. CDR3 bases: TGTGCCAGCAGCTCACAGGCGTCGGAGGGAAAACTGTTTTTT.

The genes are TRBV7-9 and TRBJ1-2; no definite D call. V gave up 2 bases and J gave up 0 bases, with 1 base separating them. Germline V gene sequence: CDR1 SEHNR, CDR2 FQNEAQ (reference sequence). There are 12 residues in the CDR3. The CDR3 DNA sequence: TGTGCCAGCAGCTTAACTAACTATGGCTACACCTTC. It codes for CASSLTNYGYTF.

The CDR3 is CASSDPVTAYEQYF. CDR3 bases: TGTGCCAGCAGTGACCCAGTGACGGCTTACGAGCAGTACTTC. The chain combines TRBV6-1 with TRBJ2-7; D gene unclear. Germline V gene lookup returns CDR1 MNHNS and CDR2 SASEGT. This CDR3 region has 14 residues. With 3 bases removed from V and 4 bases from J, the gap between germline ends came to 13 bases.

The rearrangement links TRBV5-6 to TRBJ1-1; D gene uncertain. V was shortened by 4 bases and J by 8 bases, with 21 bases between the two germline ends. Looked up from germline, CDR1 is SGHDT and CDR2 is YYEEEE. The CDR3 runs 15 residues. Here the CDR3 reads CASSRRAPSVVEAFF. The CDR3 region has the DNA TGTGCCAGCAGCCGAAGGGCCCCCTCAGTTGTCGAAGCTTTCTTT.

V and J are TRBV7-8 and TRBJ2-4; D may be TRBD2 (7 bases). CDR1 and CDR2 (germline): SGHVS, FQNEAQ. V lost 2 bases to trimming and J lost 1 base, with 12 bases between them. This CDR3 spans 16 amino acids. The CDR3 bases are TGTGCCAGCAGCTTATGGGGAGGGGGTGCCAAAAACATTCAGTACTTC. Protein product: CASSLWGGGAKNIQYF.

The CDR3 protein is CASSRPGMNTEAFF. Written as DNA, the CDR3 is TGCGCCAGCAGCCGGCCCGGGATGAACACTGAAGCTTTCTTT. This chain links TRBV5-1 with TRBJ1-1; D unresolved. CDR1 is SGHRS and CDR2 is YFSETQ in the germline V gene. V was clipped by 4 bases and J by 0 bases, with 10 bases between them. This CDR3 is built from 14 residues.

The V gene is TRBV3-1 (or the pseudogene TRBV3-2), the J gene TRBJ2-7, with D possibly being TRBD1 (5 bases). The CDR3 spans 14 residues. In germline, CDR1 is LGHDT, CDR2 YNNKEL (reference sequence). The V end was cut by 0 bases, the J end by 2 bases, with 8 bases between. The CDR3 sequence: CASSQDRGPYEQYF. The DNA of the CDR3 is TGTGCCAGCAGCCAAGATAGGGGCCCCTACGAGCAGTACTTC.

J is TRBJ2-7 and V is TRBV4-2, with TRBD2 as a possible D gene (8 bases). The germline V gene encodes CDR1 LGHNA and CDR2 YNFKEQ. V lost 0 bases to trimming and J lost 6 bases, with 21 bases between them. The CDR3 consists of 17 residues. CDR3 DNA sequence: TGTGCCAGCAGCCAAGATCCAGGGGGAATGGCGGGAGGCGAGCAGTACTTC. This sequence encodes CASSQDPGGMAGGEQYF.

This clone was detected only once. The chain is built from TRBV7-8 and TRBJ1-4; D uncertain. V lost 5 bases, J lost 8 bases, and 15 bases lay in between. The CDR3 extends over 14 amino acids. Germline V gives CDR1 SGHVS, CDR2 FQNEAQ. The CDR3: CASSPRASREKLFF. The CDR3 nucleotides read TGTGCCAGCAGCCCCCGGGCTTCGCGAGAAAAACTGTTTTTT.

The chain joins TRBV2 to TRBJ2-1; no clear D gene. CDR3 length equals 13 residues. Trimming pared 6 bases from V and 4 bases from J, leaving 10 bases between. Per the germline V gene, CDR1 is SNHLY and CDR2 is FYNNEI. This chain's CDR3 is CASRPDHYNEQFF. The CDR3 nucleotides are TGTGCCAGCAGACCGGACCATTACAATGAGCAGTTCTTC.

The chain couples TRBV11-3 to TRBJ2-1; maybe TRBD1 (6 bases). CDR3 size: 12 residues. The V and J ends lost 3 bases and 9 bases respectively, with 9 bases between them. Germline lookup yields CDR1 SGHNT and CDR2 YENEEA. CDR3 in DNA: TGTGCCAGCAGCTTGGCAGGGGTTGAGCAGTTCTTC. It yields the protein CASSLAGVEQFF. Based on the CDR3 plus reference TRBV11-3 and TRBJ2-1, the full variable domain is EAGVVQSPRYKIIEKKQPVAFWCNPISGHNTLYWYLQNLGQGPELLIRYENEEAVDDSQLPKDRFSAERLKGVDSTLKIQPAELGDSAVYLCASSLAGVEQFFGPGTRLTVL.

The genes are TRBV19 and TRBJ1-5; D is ambiguous. Germline V CDR1 and CDR2: LNHDA, SQIVND (reference sequence). The CDR3 runs to 15 residues. Trimming shortened V by 7 bases and J by 6 bases, and 19 bases separated the two germline ends. The CDR3 is CASTGPDSLIQPQHF. The DNA of the CDR3 is TGTGCCAGTACGGGTCCCGACTCGCTCATTCAGCCCCAGCATTTT.

The rearrangement links TRBV6-5 to TRBJ2-2, with D perhaps TRBD2 (7 bases). Trimming took off 5 bases at V and 6 bases at J, with 16 bases between the two ends. Per germline, CDR1 MNHEY and CDR2 SVGAGI. The CDR3 is made up of 15 amino acids. CDR3 DNA sequence: TGTGCCAGCAGTAACTACAGGGAGGGGGCCGGGGAGCTGTTTTTT. Its protein is CASSNYREGAGELFF.

This clone appeared a single time. The chain couples TRBV6-5 to TRBJ1-2, with D tentatively TRBD1 (6 bases). This CDR3 has 16 residues. Germline CDR1 MNHEY, CDR2 SVGAGI. The V and J ends lost 4 bases and 4 bases respectively, with 19 bases between them. This CDR3 is CASSSLGQKEGYGYTF. The DNA of the CDR3 is TGTGCCAGCAGTTCGCTTGGACAGAAAGAAGGCTATGGCTACACCTTC.

This chain joins TRBV19 and TRBJ1-1; D gene uncertain. V lost 4 bases to trimming and J lost 2 bases, with 20 bases between them. The CDR3 covers 17 residues. Germline V gives CDR1 LNHDA, CDR2 SQIVND (reference sequence). CDR3 DNA sequence: TGTGCCAGTAGTAATTCTCTCGGAGAGAGGATTAACACTGAAGCTTTCTTT. Translation: CASSNSLGERINTEAFF. The whole variable domain, filled in from reference TRBV19 and TRBJ1-1, reads DGGITQSPKYLFRKEGQNVTLSCEQNLNHDAMYWYRQDPGQGLRLIYYSQIVNDFQKGDIAEGYSVSREKKESFPLTVTSAQKNPTAFYLCASSNSLGERINTEAFFGQGTRLTVV.

A single count supports this clone. The chain joins TRBV20-1 to TRBJ1-5; TRBD1 aligns across 7 bases. The CDR3 has 14 residues. Germline V gene sequence: CDR1 DFQATT, CDR2 SNEGSKA (reference sequence). With 3 bases clipped from V and 5 bases from J, the junction kept 7 bases outside the gene matches. CDR3 DNA sequence: TGCAGTGCTAGTTGGCCAGGGGGGGATCAGCCCCAGCATTTT. Translated: CSASWPGGDQPQHF.